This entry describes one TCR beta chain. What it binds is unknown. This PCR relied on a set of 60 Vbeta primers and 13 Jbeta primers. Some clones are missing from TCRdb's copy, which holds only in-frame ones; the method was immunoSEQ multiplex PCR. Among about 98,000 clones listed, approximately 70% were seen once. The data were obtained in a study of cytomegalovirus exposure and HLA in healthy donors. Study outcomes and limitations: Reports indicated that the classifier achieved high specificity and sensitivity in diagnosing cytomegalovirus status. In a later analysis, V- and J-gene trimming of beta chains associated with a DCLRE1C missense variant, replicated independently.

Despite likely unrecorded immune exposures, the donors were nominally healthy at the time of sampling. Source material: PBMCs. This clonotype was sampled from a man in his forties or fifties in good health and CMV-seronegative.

The CDR3 nucleotides are TGTGCCAGCAGCTTAACAGGGGAGGAACAGCCCCAGCATTTT. Translation gives CASSLTGEEQPQHF. The V call is TRBV7-9, the J call TRBJ1-5, with 7 nucleotides matching TRBD1. The CDR3 loop spans 14 amino acids. Germline V lookup: CDR1 SEHNR, CDR2 FQNEAQ (reference sequence). With V trimmed by 2 bases and J by 7 bases, 5 bases remained unmatched.